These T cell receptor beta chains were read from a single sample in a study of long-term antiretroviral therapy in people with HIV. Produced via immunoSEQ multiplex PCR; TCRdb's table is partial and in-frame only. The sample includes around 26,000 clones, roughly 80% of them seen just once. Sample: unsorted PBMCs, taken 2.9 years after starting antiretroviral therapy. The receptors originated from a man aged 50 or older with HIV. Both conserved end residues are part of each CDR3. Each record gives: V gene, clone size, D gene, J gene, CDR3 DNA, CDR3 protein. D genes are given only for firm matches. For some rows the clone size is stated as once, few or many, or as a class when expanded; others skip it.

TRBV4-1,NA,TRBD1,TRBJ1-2,TGCGCCAGCAGCCCCGGGACAGGCGGTCCCTATGGCTACACCTTC,CASSPGTGGPYGYTF
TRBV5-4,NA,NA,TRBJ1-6,TGCGCCAGCAGCCAAGACGCCATGGATAGTTCACCCCTCCACTTT,CASSQDAMDSSPLHF
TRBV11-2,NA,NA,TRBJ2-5,TGTGCCAGCAGCTTATACCGGGGGAGACAAGAGACCCAGTACTTC,CASSLYRGRQETQYF
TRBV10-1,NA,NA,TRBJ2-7,TGCGCCAGCAGTGAGCCTAAGGGGGAGCAGTACTTC,CASSEPKGEQYF
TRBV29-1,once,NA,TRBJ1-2,TGCAGCGTTGAAGATCTTAGAGGCTACACCTTC,CSVEDLRGYTF
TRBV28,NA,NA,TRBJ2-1,TGTGCCACCTCGCGGGTCTACAATGAGCAGTTCTTC,CATSRVYNEQFF
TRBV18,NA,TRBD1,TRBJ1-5,TGTGCCAGCTCACCACCGACAGGGGGTGCCTTGGGCCAGCCCCAGCATTTT,CASSPPTGGALGQPQHF
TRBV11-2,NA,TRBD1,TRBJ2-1,TGTGCCAGCAGCGGGGGGACAGGTCTATCCTACAATGAGCAGTTCTTC,CASSGGTGLSYNEQFF
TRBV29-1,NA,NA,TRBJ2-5,TGCAGCGTTGAAAGCGCAGGGCTCTCAGAGACCCAGTACTTC,CSVESAGLSETQYF
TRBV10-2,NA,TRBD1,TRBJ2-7,TGCGCCAGCAGAACAGGGGGATTCTCCTACGAGCAGTACTTC,CASRTGGFSYEQYF
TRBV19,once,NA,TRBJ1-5,TGTGCCAGTAGTATGGGGGGTATCTTTCTGCCCCAGCATTTT,CASSMGGIFLPQHF
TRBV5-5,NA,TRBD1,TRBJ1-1,TGTGCCAGCAGCTTGGCTCAGGGCAGGGGGCATAAGAACACTGAAGCTTTCTTT,CASSLAQGRGHKNTEAFF
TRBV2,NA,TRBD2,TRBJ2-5,TGTGCCAGCACTTCGGGAGGTAAAGAGACCCAGTACTTC,CASTSGGKETQYF
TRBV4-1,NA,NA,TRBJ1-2,TGCGCCAGCAGCCCCGAGAAAGAGCAAGGGAACTATGGCTACACCTTC,CASSPEKEQGNYGYTF
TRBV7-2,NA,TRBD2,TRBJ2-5,TGTGCCAGCAGCTTACGTCTAGCGGGGAGCCAAGAGACCCAGTACTTC,CASSLRLAGSQETQYF
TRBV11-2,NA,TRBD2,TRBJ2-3,TGTGCCAGCAGCCTTAGCGGGTCATTAGGAGATACGCAGTATTTT,CASSLSGSLGDTQYF
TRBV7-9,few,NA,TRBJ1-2,TGTGCCAGCAGCTTCGAATGGGGGCAGGGTGGCTACACCTTC,CASSFEWGQGGYTF
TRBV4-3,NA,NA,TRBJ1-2,TGCGCCAGCAGCCAAGGCGGCGGGGCGCATGGCTACACCTTC,CASSQGGGAHGYTF
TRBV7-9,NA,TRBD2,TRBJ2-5,TGTGCCAGCACCTTAGGACTAGCGGGTGAACAAGAGACCCAGTACTTC,CASTLGLAGEQETQYF
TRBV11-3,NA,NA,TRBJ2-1,TGTGCCAGCAGCATTAACAACCGAGTCAACAATGAGCAGTTCTTC,CASSINNRVNNEQFF
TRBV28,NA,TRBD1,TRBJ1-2,TGTGCCAGCAATACCCCGGGACAGGTACCGAGGGGGCTTGGCTACACCTTC,CASNTPGQVPRGLGYTF
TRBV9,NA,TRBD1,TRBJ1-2,TGTGCCAGCAGCGCCAGGGACAGGGGAGGAGATGGCTACACCTTC,CASSARDRGGDGYTF
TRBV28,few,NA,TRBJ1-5,TGTGCCAGCAGCGGCGGGGGGGGTTATCAGCCCCAGCATTTT,CASSGGGGYQPQHF
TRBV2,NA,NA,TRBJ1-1,TGTGCCAGCAGTGAAGGTTTCACAGGGAGATACCACACTGAAGCTTTCTTT,CASSEGFTGRYHTEAFF
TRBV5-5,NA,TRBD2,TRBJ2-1,TGTGCCAGCAGCTTGGATGGGACTAGCGGGGGCGATGAGCAGTTCTTC,CASSLDGTSGGDEQFF
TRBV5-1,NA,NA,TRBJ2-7,TGCGCCAGCAGCTATCTACCTGACAGGAGCTACGAGCAGTACTTC,CASSYLPDRSYEQYF
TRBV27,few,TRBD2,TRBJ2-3,TGTGCCAGCAGTTTACTAGCGGGGGGGGTCACAGATACGCAGTATTTT,CASSLLAGGVTDTQYF
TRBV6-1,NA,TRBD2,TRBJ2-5,TGTGCCAGCAAACGGGGGGGTGAGACCCAGTACTTC,CASKRGGETQYF
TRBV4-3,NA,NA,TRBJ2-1,TGCGCCAGCAGCCCCGAGGGGGACAATGAGCAGTTCTTC,CASSPEGDNEQFF
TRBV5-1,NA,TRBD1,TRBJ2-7,TGCGCCAGCAGCGGAAGACTACCGGGACAGGACTCCTACGAGCAGTACTTC,CASSGRLPGQDSYEQYF
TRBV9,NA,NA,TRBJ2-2,TGTGCCAGCAGCGGAATCCTGAGTGAGACAGCGAACACCGGGGAGCTGTTTTTT,CASSGILSETANTGELFF
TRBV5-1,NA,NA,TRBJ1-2,TGCGCCAGCAGCTTGAGGGGTGACAGAGGCCTCTATGGCTACACCTTC,CASSLRGDRGLYGYTF
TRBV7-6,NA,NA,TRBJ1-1,TGTGCCAGCAGCCCCCGGGGGGGCACTGAAGCTTTCTTT,CASSPRGGTEAFF
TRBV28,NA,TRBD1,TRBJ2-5,TGTGCCAGCAGTGCGCCGGGACAGATACGAGAGACCCAGTACTTC,CASSAPGQIRETQYF
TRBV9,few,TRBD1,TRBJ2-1,TGTGCCAGCAGCGCGACAGGGGACCACAATGAGCAGTTCTTC,CASSATGDHNEQFF
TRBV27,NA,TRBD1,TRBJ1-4,TGTGCCAGCAGCCCGGGACAGGGGAAAAAACTGTTTTTT,CASSPGQGKKLFF
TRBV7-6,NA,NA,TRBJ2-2,TGTGCCAGCAGCCCTTACCGCGGGGAGCTGTTTTTT,CASSPYRGELFF
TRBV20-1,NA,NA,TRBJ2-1,TGCAGCCCCCTTCTGGATGAGCAGTTCTTC,CSPLLDEQFF
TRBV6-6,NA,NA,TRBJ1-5,TGTGCCAGCAGCTCTACAGGGTTTCAGCCCCAGCATTTT,CASSSTGFQPQHF
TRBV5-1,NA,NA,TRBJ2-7,TGCGCCAGCAGCTTGGAGGGGTTGTCCTACGAGCAGTACTTC,CASSLEGLSYEQYF
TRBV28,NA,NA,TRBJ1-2,TGTGCCAGCAGTTCCCCTGACAGCACTACGAGGCATGGCTACACCTTC,CASSSPDSTTRHGYTF
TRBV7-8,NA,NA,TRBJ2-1,TGTGCCAGCAGCTTAAACGCAGGGGTCGGAGGCTACAATGAGCAGTTCTTC,CASSLNAGVGGYNEQFF